Presented here are 24 T cell receptor beta chains from one specimen sequenced in a study of T cell repertoires in cytomegalovirus infection. A single record per CDR3 protein comes from TCRdb applying MiXCR to the reads. The sample consists of some 940,000 distinct CDR3 sequences, 30% to 40% of them appearing once. The antigens these receptors bind are not known. The sample was cultured CD8+ T cells from PBMCs, taken from culture after CMV antigen stimulation. Receptor source: a human donor in good health (CMV status not recorded). Some clones in this sample may be carry-over from other donors' samples.

This chain links TRBV7-9 with TRBJ2-5, with TRBD1 matching 7 bases. Germline trimming cut 3 bases from V and 13 bases from J; bases unmatched to any gene: 5. The CDR3 is made up of 11 amino acids. In germline, CDR1 is SEHNR, CDR2 FQNEAQ (reference sequence). CDR3 loop: CASSLGQPMYF. The CDR3, as DNA: TGTGCCAGCAGCTTGGGACAGCCCATGTACTTC.

This clonotype has more than one count but fewer than ten. The chain uses TRBV28 and TRBJ2-2; possible D gene TRBD2, 6 bases. This CDR3 is built from 18 residues. Trimming took 5 bases from V and 2 from J, leaving 21 bases between them. Germline CDR1 and CDR2: MDHEN and SYDVKM. The CDR3 DNA reads TGTGCCAGCAGTCTATTCCCAGGGTGGCGGGATAACACCGGGGAGCTGTTTTTT. Its protein product is CASSLFPGWRDNTGELFF.

The chain uses TRBV12-3 or TRBV12-4 and TRBJ2-1, with 9 bases that match TRBD2. The CDR3 length is 15 residues. With V trimmed by 2 bases and J by 8 bases, 7 bases remained unmatched. In DNA form, the CDR3 reads TGTGCCAGCAGTTTAAGTCTAGCGGGGTCGGATGAGCAGTTCTTC. This gives the protein CASSLSLAGSDEQFF.

The chain joins TRBV9 to TRBJ2-5; D uncertain. V dropped 3 bases and J dropped 5 bases, with 14 bases sitting between them. This CDR3 has 14 residues. Germline V gives CDR1 SGDLS, CDR2 YYNGEE. In DNA, the CDR3 is TGTGCCAGCAGCGGAGGCGTAAGGCCCGAGACCCAGTACTTC. It is translated as CASSGGVRPETQYF.

The chain is built from TRBV29-1 and TRBJ2-1; tentatively, D is TRBD2 (6 bases). CDR1 and CDR2 (germline): SQVTM, ANQGSEA. Trimming took 3 bases from V and 3 from J, leaving 18 bases between them. This CDR3 has 16 amino acids. CDR3 amino acids: CSVEGAEGTIYNEQFF. DNA for the CDR3: TGCAGCGTTGAGGGTGCGGAGGGGACCATCTACAATGAGCAGTTCTTC.

This clonotype was counted a few times. J is TRBJ2-2 and V is TRBV19, with D unresolved. This CDR3 contains 14 residues. V was shortened by 3 bases and J by 6 bases, with 11 bases between the two germline ends. CDR1 is LNHDA and CDR2 is SQIVND in the germline V gene (reference sequence). CDR3 residues: CASSIKQFPGELFF. CDR3 DNA sequence: TGTGCCAGTAGTATTAAACAGTTCCCCGGGGAGCTGTTTTTT.

The gene calls are TRBV2 and TRBJ1-5; D remains unclear. This CDR3 has 17 amino acids. Germline lookup yields CDR1 SNHLY and CDR2 FYNNEI. The V and J ends lost 4 bases and 0 bases respectively, with 16 bases between them. CDR3 amino acids: CASSVSRRSFSNQPQHF. For the CDR3, the DNA is TGTGCCAGCAGTGTTTCCAGGCGCTCTTTTAGCAATCAGCCCCAGCATTTT.

The V gene is TRBV20-1, the J gene TRBJ1-1; D not resolved. V lost 3 bases and J 3 bases, leaving 11 bases between the germline ends. Per the germline V gene, CDR1 is DFQATT and CDR2 is SNEGSKA (reference sequence). This CDR3 is built from 13 residues. The DNA for the CDR3 is TGCAGTGCTAGGTGGATCCGCCACACTGAAGCTTTCTTT. Amino acid sequence: CSARWIRHTEAFF.

This clonotype was seen repeatedly, ten times or more. J is TRBJ2-3 and V is TRBV7-2, with 7 positions matching TRBD2. V lost 5 bases to trimming and J lost 2 bases; unmatched junction nucleotides: 1. The CDR3 is 13 amino acids. Germline CDR1 and CDR2: SGHTA and FQGNSA. The CDR3: CASSAGVTDTQYF. In DNA, the CDR3 is TGTGCCAGCAGCGCGGGAGTCACAGATACGCAGTATTTT.

Ten or more counts support this clonotype. The chain links TRBV7-9 to TRBJ2-2; D remains ambiguous. The germline CDR1 and CDR2 sequences are SEHNR and FQNEAQ (reference sequence). V was shortened by 2 bases and J by 7 bases, with 14 bases between the two germline ends. The CDR3 extends over 15 amino acids. The CDR3 loop is CASSLILVSGGELFF. The DNA of the CDR3 is TGTGCCAGCAGCTTAATTCTCGTCTCTGGCGGGGAGCTGTTTTTT.

This chain uses TRBV6-6 with TRBJ1-2; a possible D gene is TRBD1 (5 bases). The CDR3 covers 14 residues. Trimming removed 6 bases at V and 8 bases at J, with 19 bases between. Looked up from germline, CDR1 is MNHNY and CDR2 is SVGAGI (reference sequence). The CDR3: CASSSSDRGRGYTF. The CDR3 DNA reads TGTGCCAGCAGCTCCAGCGACAGAGGTCGCGGCTACACCTTC.

This clonotype was seen a few times. The genes are TRBV2 and TRBJ2-2; 9 nucleotides align to TRBD2. Germline lookup yields CDR1 SNHLY and CDR2 FYNNEI. V shed 3 bases and J 5 bases; nucleotides not matched to a gene: 7. The length of the CDR3 is 16 residues. CDR3 bases: TGTGCCAGCAGTGATCTCGGTAGCGGGGGAACCGGGGAGCTGTTTTTT. Translated, it gives CASSDLGSGGTGELFF.

The chain is built from TRBV12-5 and TRBJ2-1; D is undetermined. V was clipped by 6 bases and J by 7 bases, with 7 bases between them. The V gene's germline CDR1 is LGHNT and CDR2 FRNRAP. This CDR3 is 11 amino acids long. The CDR3 DNA reads as TGTGCTAGTGGCCGAACTAATGAGCAGTTCTTC. Protein: CASGRTNEQFF.

A single count supports this clonotype. V usage is TRBV6-8 and J usage is TRBJ1-2, with TRBD1 as a possible D gene (5 bases). V gave up 6 bases and J gave up 3 bases, with 11 bases separating them. This CDR3 is built from 13 residues. CDR1 and CDR2 (germline): MNHGY, SAAAGT. Written as DNA, the CDR3 is TGTGCCAGCAGACGACAGACGGACTATGGCTACACCTTC. The encoded protein is CASRRQTDYGYTF.

This clonotype was seen only a few times. The genes are TRBV6-6 and TRBJ2-2, with D perhaps given as TRBD1 or TRBD2 (5 bases each). V was cut by 7 bases and J by 3 bases, with 18 bases left in between. The CDR3 length is 16 residues. The germline V gene encodes CDR1 MNHNY and CDR2 SVGAGI (reference sequence). The CDR3 nucleotides are TGTGCCAGCACTCGTCTAGGGGCCGGGGACACCGGGGAGCTGTTTTTT. Translated, it gives CASTRLGAGDTGELFF.

The genes are TRBV7-6 and TRBJ1-1, with 9 positions matching TRBD1. V lost 5 bases, J lost 6 bases, and 10 bases stayed unmatched. The V gene's germline CDR1 is SGHVS and CDR2 FNYEAQ. This CDR3 is 15 amino acids long. This CDR3 reads CASSASQGAGAEAFF. As DNA, the CDR3 is TGTGCCAGCAGCGCCTCACAGGGGGCAGGTGCTGAAGCTTTCTTT.

This clonotype showed up just a few times. The gene calls are TRBV7-9 and TRBJ1-1; D unclear. The V gene's germline CDR1 is SEHNR and CDR2 FQNEAQ (reference sequence). There are 13 residues in the CDR3. V was cut by 8 bases and J by 1 base, with 11 bases left in between. The CDR3 is CASGHGGNTEAFF. CDR3 DNA: TGTGCCAGCGGTCACGGTGGGAACACTGAAGCTTTCTTT.

The rearrangement uses TRBV29-1 and TRBJ2-3; perhaps TRBD2 as D (6 bases). The CDR3 length is 15 residues. Deletions cut 0 bases from V and 0 bases from J, with 10 bases between. In germline, CDR1 is SQVTM, CDR2 ANQGSEA. The CDR3 loop reads CSVEDRGTSTDTQYF. The CDR3, as DNA: TGCAGCGTTGAAGATCGGGGGACGAGCACAGATACGCAGTATTTT.

The chain carries TRBV11-2 and TRBJ1-2; D not certain. V lost 2 bases, J lost 6 bases, and 16 bases lay in between. The CDR3 runs to 15 residues. The V gene's germline CDR1 is SGHAT and CDR2 FQNNGV. The CDR3 sequence: CASSLTYRPVDGYTF. CDR3 bases: TGTGCCAGCAGCTTAACTTATCGACCCGTCGATGGCTACACCTTC.

This clonotype was counted a few times. The genes are TRBV27 and TRBJ2-7; D remains ambiguous. Germline loops: CDR1 MNHEY, CDR2 SMNVEV (reference sequence). The CDR3 sequence is 16 residues long. V dropped 6 bases and J dropped 2 bases, with 20 bases sitting between them. The CDR3 protein is CASSPTGVGLPYEQYV. In DNA form, the CDR3 reads TGTGCCAGCAGCCCAACCGGCGTCGGCCTACCCTACGAGCAGTACGTC.

Concerning this clonotype itself: A much larger clonotype is one base distant, so this may be a read error. The chain recombines TRBV12-3 or TRBV12-4 with TRBJ2-2; D is ambiguous. Between the trimmed V and J ends, which lost 8 bases and 7 bases, there was a span of 5 bases. This CDR3 region has 10 residues. DNA for the CDR3: TGTGCCAGCTACGACGGGGAGCTGTTTTTT. This codes for CASYDGELFF.

This clonotype occurred a few times. V usage is TRBV5-6 and J usage is TRBJ2-2; D call uncertain. Germline loops: CDR1 SGHDT, CDR2 YYEEEE. The CDR3 extends over 16 amino acids. Trimming removed 2 bases from V and 3 bases from J, with 14 bases in between. The DNA of the CDR3 is TGTGCCAGCAGCTTCGTTGGGCAGGCCTACACCGGGGAGCTGTTTTTT. Translation gives CASSFVGQAYTGELFF.

This clonotype was picked up a small number of times. The rearrangement uses TRBV4-2 and TRBJ2-5, with D hard to call. With 4 bases removed from V and 6 bases from J, the gap between germline ends came to 21 bases. Germline assignment: CDR1 LGHNA and CDR2 YNFKEQ. The CDR3 spans 16 residues. CDR3 sequence reads: CASSPRTEWPGQTQYF. In DNA, the CDR3 is TGTGCCAGCAGCCCGCGGACGGAGTGGCCCGGGCAGACCCAGTACTTC.

In its sample, this clonotype was seen once. The genes are TRBV2 and TRBJ1-2, with 8 bases that match TRBD1. The trim removed 2 bases at V and 8 bases at J, leaving 16 bases unmatched. The CDR3 totals 17 residues. CDR1 and CDR2 from the germline V gene are SNHLY and FYNNEI. The CDR3 reads CASSEYGTGIRLVGYTF. CDR3 coding DNA: TGTGCCAGCAGTGAATACGGGACAGGCATACGTCTGGTGGGCTACACCTTC.